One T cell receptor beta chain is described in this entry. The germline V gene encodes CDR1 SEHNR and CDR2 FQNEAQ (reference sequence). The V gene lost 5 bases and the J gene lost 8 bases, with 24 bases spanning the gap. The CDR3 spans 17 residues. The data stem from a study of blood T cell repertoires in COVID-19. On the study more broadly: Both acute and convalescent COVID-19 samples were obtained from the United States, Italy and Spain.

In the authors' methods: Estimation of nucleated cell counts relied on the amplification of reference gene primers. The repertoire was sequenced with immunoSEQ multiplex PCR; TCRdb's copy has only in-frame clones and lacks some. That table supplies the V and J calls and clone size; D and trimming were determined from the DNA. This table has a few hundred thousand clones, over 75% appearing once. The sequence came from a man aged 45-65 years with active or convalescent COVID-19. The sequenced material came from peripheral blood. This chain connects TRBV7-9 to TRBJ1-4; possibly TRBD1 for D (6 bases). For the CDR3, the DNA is TGTGCCAGCAGCCCCAGGGGCCCGGGCCAAGTAGGCGAAAAACTGTTTTTT. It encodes CASSPRGPGQVGEKLFF.